Listed below are T cell receptor beta chains from one sample, sequenced in a study of cytomegalovirus exposure and HLA in healthy donors. Repertoires were generated with immunoSEQ multiplex PCR, while TCRdb's copy carries only in-frame clones and drops some. The data show about 170,000 clones, with about 79% seen just once and less than 8% held by the top ten. Sequenced material: PBMCs. These receptors were obtained from a man aged 40-49 years in good health and CMV-seropositive. Both conserved end residues are part of each CDR3. Each record gives: CDR3 protein, CDR3 DNA, V gene, clone size, D gene, J gene. The D gene is left open where the match is weak. Rows give clone size only sometimes, using once, few, many, or a class for an expanded clone.

cdr3_aa: CASSAGTYTDTQYF; cdr3_nt: TGTGCCAGCAGCGCCGGGACTTACACAGATACGCAGTATTTT; v_call: TRBV9; clone_size: .; d_call: .; j_call: TRBJ2-3
cdr3_aa: CASSFLLHERRAGQETQYF; cdr3_nt: TGTGCCAGCAGTTTCCTGCTACATGAAAGGAGGGCCGGACAAGAGACCCAGTACTTC; v_call: TRBV28; clone_size: .; d_call: .; j_call: TRBJ2-5
cdr3_aa: CASSFPTPRLVDEQFF; cdr3_nt: TGTGCCAGCAGCTTTCCAACTCCCCGACTAGTCGATGAGCAGTTCTTC; v_call: TRBV7-9; clone_size: .; d_call: .; j_call: TRBJ2-1
cdr3_aa: CASRQTGVGYGYTF; cdr3_nt: TGTGCCAGCAGACAGACAGGGGTCGGCTATGGCTACACCTTC; v_call: TRBV6-1; clone_size: few; d_call: TRBD1; j_call: TRBJ1-2
cdr3_aa: CASSPGTDYNEQFF; cdr3_nt: TGCGCCAGCAGCCCGGGGACTGACTACAATGAGCAGTTCTTC; v_call: TRBV5-1; clone_size: .; d_call: .; j_call: TRBJ2-1
cdr3_aa: CATRRDSNEKLFF; cdr3_nt: TGTGCCACCCGACGGGACAGTAATGAAAAACTGTTTTTT; v_call: TRBV15; clone_size: .; d_call: TRBD1; j_call: TRBJ1-4
cdr3_aa: CASSYYDGSTDTQYF; cdr3_nt: TGTGCCAGCAGCTACTACGACGGAAGCACAGATACGCAGTATTTT; v_call: TRBV11-2; clone_size: .; d_call: .; j_call: TRBJ2-3
cdr3_aa: CASSDTGAAYNEQFF; cdr3_nt: TGTGCCAGCAGTGATACAGGGGCGGCCTACAATGAGCAGTTCTTC; v_call: TRBV6-1; clone_size: once; d_call: TRBD1; j_call: TRBJ2-1
cdr3_aa: CASSSKRLASGDTQYF; cdr3_nt: TGTGCCAGCAGCTCGAAACGGCTCGCGTCGGGAGATACGCAGTATTTT; v_call: TRBV7-8; clone_size: .; d_call: .; j_call: TRBJ2-3
cdr3_aa: CASSFGTGTQETQYF; cdr3_nt: TGTGCCAGCAGTTTTGGGACAGGGACCCAAGAGACCCAGTACTTC; v_call: TRBV28; clone_size: .; d_call: TRBD1; j_call: TRBJ2-5
cdr3_aa: CASSLQRSWVSEAFF; cdr3_nt: TGTGCCAGCAGCTTGCAGCGGTCCTGGGTCAGCGAAGCTTTCTTT; v_call: TRBV5-6; clone_size: .; d_call: .; j_call: TRBJ1-1
cdr3_aa: CASSPSPIPLTDTQYF; cdr3_nt: TGTGCCAGCAGCCCTTCTCCCATACCACTCACAGATACGCAGTATTTT; v_call: TRBV28; clone_size: .; d_call: .; j_call: TRBJ2-3
cdr3_aa: CASSQRGRSTGELFF; cdr3_nt: TGTGCCAGCAGTCAGCGGGGACGGAGCACCGGGGAGCTGTTTTTT; v_call: TRBV27; clone_size: .; d_call: TRBD2; j_call: TRBJ2-2
cdr3_aa: CASSDAGFGADTQYF; cdr3_nt: TGTGCCAGCAGTGATGCAGGGTTTGGGGCGGATACGCAGTATTTT; v_call: TRBV2; clone_size: .; d_call: .; j_call: TRBJ2-3
cdr3_aa: CASSLAVAGSSSETQYF; cdr3_nt: TGTGCCAGCAGCTTAGCGGTCGCGGGCAGCTCCTCGGAGACCCAGTACTTC; v_call: TRBV7-6; clone_size: .; d_call: .; j_call: TRBJ2-5
cdr3_aa: CASSLVVGQGSYEQYF; cdr3_nt: TGCGCCAGCAGCTTGGTGGTAGGACAGGGCTCTTACGAGCAGTACTTC; v_call: TRBV5-1; clone_size: .; d_call: TRBD1; j_call: TRBJ2-7
cdr3_aa: CASSRGGGGPDEQFF; cdr3_nt: TGCGCCAGCAGTCGGGGTGGGGGAGGGCCCGATGAGCAGTTCTTC; v_call: TRBV5-1; clone_size: .; d_call: TRBD2; j_call: TRBJ2-1
cdr3_aa: CASSLGIGTLLQGYTF; cdr3_nt: TGTGCCAGCAGCTTGGGAATCGGGACACTCCTCCAAGGCTACACCTTC; v_call: TRBV7-8; clone_size: .; d_call: .; j_call: TRBJ1-2
cdr3_aa: CASSIDSQGTDTQYF; cdr3_nt: TGTGCCAGTAGTATAGATTCACAGGGCACAGATACGCAGTATTTT; v_call: TRBV19; clone_size: .; d_call: .; j_call: TRBJ2-3
cdr3_aa: CSSSLGRAAGGPNEQYF; cdr3_nt: TGTTCCAGCAGCTTAGGACGTGCGGCGGGAGGGCCCAACGAGCAGTACTTC; v_call: TRBV7-9; clone_size: .; d_call: TRBD2; j_call: TRBJ2-7
cdr3_aa: CASSQDRGRLRRTEAFF; cdr3_nt: TGTGCCAGCAGCCAAGACAGGGGGCGTTTGCGGCGCACTGAAGCTTTCTTT; v_call: TRBV14; clone_size: .; d_call: TRBD1; j_call: TRBJ1-1
cdr3_aa: CASHSDEQYF; cdr3_nt: TGTGCCAGCCACTCTGACGAGCAGTACTTC; v_call: TRBV7-9; clone_size: .; d_call: .; j_call: TRBJ2-7
cdr3_aa: CASSMGLAEETQYF; cdr3_nt: TGCGCCAGCAGCATGGGACTAGCGGAAGAGACCCAGTACTTC; v_call: TRBV5-1; clone_size: .; d_call: TRBD2; j_call: TRBJ2-5
cdr3_aa: CASSQRDRVYADTQYF; cdr3_nt: TGTGCCAGCAGCCAACGGGACAGGGTGTACGCAGATACGCAGTATTTT; v_call: TRBV14; clone_size: .; d_call: TRBD1; j_call: TRBJ2-3
cdr3_aa: CASSLIAVGSYEQYF; cdr3_nt: TGTGCCAGCAGTTTAATAGCGGTCGGCTCCTACGAGCAGTACTTC; v_call: TRBV28; clone_size: .; d_call: .; j_call: TRBJ2-7
cdr3_aa: CASSLNGGDTEAFF; cdr3_nt: TGTGCCAGCAGCTTAAATGGCGGGGACACTGAAGCTTTCTTT; v_call: TRBV7-3; clone_size: .; d_call: .; j_call: TRBJ1-1
cdr3_aa: CASIPAGTGGSKNIQYF; cdr3_nt: TGTGCCAGCATCCCGGCTGGGACAGGGGGTTCCAAAAACATTCAGTACTTC; v_call: TRBV28; clone_size: once; d_call: TRBD1; j_call: TRBJ2-4
cdr3_aa: CASNLEGDTQYF; cdr3_nt: TGTGCCAGCAACCTAGAGGGAGATACGCAGTATTTT; v_call: TRBV7-9; clone_size: .; d_call: .; j_call: TRBJ2-3
cdr3_aa: CASSPDSYGYTF; cdr3_nt: TGTGCCAGCAGCCCTGACAGTTATGGCTACACCTTC; v_call: TRBV6-6; clone_size: .; d_call: .; j_call: TRBJ1-2
cdr3_aa: CASSRDRGREQYF; cdr3_nt: TGTGCCAGCAGCCGGGACAGGGGGCGCGAGCAGTACTTC; v_call: TRBV6-1; clone_size: .; d_call: TRBD1; j_call: TRBJ2-7
cdr3_aa: CASRGGEEETGELFF; cdr3_nt: TGTGCCAGCAGGGGGGGGGAGGAAGAGACCGGGGAGCTGTTTTTT; v_call: TRBV6-5; clone_size: .; d_call: TRBD2; j_call: TRBJ2-2
cdr3_aa: CASSPLSGSYYNEQFF; cdr3_nt: TGTGCCAGCAGCCCCCTGTCCGGGAGTTACTACAATGAGCAGTTCTTC; v_call: TRBV9; clone_size: .; d_call: .; j_call: TRBJ2-1
cdr3_aa: CASSISGTTGHQPQHF; cdr3_nt: TGTGCCAGCAGTATCTCAGGGACAACCGGGCATCAGCCCCAGCATTTT; v_call: TRBV27; clone_size: .; d_call: .; j_call: TRBJ1-5
cdr3_aa: CASSQAVQRTYQETQYF; cdr3_nt: TGTGCCAGCAGCCAAGCCGTCCAGCGGACGTACCAAGAGACCCAGTACTTC; v_call: TRBV4-2; clone_size: .; d_call: .; j_call: TRBJ2-5
cdr3_aa: CASSLGLASSTDTQYF; cdr3_nt: TGTGCCAGCAGCTTGGGACTAGCGTCTAGCACAGATACGCAGTATTTT; v_call: TRBV9; clone_size: few; d_call: TRBD2; j_call: TRBJ2-3
cdr3_aa: CASSTDIYPSEQYF; cdr3_nt: TGTGCCAGTAGTACGGACATATACCCCTCCGAGCAGTACTTC; v_call: TRBV19; clone_size: .; d_call: .; j_call: TRBJ2-7
cdr3_aa: CASSLGHKGETQYF; cdr3_nt: TGTGCCAGCAGCTTAGGCCATAAGGGGGAGACCCAGTACTTC; v_call: TRBV13; clone_size: .; d_call: .; j_call: TRBJ2-5
cdr3_aa: CASSSPGRVSNEQFF; cdr3_nt: TGTGCCAGCAGTTCACCCGGGAGGGTCTCCAATGAGCAGTTCTTC; v_call: TRBV27; clone_size: few; d_call: TRBD2; j_call: TRBJ2-1
cdr3_aa: CAKRDNTGELFF; cdr3_nt: TGTGCTAAGAGGGATAACACCGGGGAGCTGTTTTTT; v_call: TRBV30; clone_size: once; d_call: .; j_call: TRBJ2-2
cdr3_aa: CASSLVPGQGDEGRF; cdr3_nt: TGTGCCAGCAGCTTAGTCCCGGGACAGGGTGATGAGGGGCGTTTC; v_call: TRBV7-8; clone_size: .; d_call: TRBD1; j_call: TRBJ2-7
cdr3_aa: CASSYGAAGANVLTF; cdr3_nt: TGTGCCAGCAGTTACGGGGCGGCTGGGGCCAACGTCCTGACTTTC; v_call: TRBV6-6; clone_size: few; d_call: .; j_call: TRBJ2-6
cdr3_aa: CASSLLAGENIQYF; cdr3_nt: TGCGCCAGCAGCTTATTAGCGGGGGAAAACATTCAGTACTTC; v_call: TRBV5-1; clone_size: once; d_call: TRBD2; j_call: TRBJ2-4